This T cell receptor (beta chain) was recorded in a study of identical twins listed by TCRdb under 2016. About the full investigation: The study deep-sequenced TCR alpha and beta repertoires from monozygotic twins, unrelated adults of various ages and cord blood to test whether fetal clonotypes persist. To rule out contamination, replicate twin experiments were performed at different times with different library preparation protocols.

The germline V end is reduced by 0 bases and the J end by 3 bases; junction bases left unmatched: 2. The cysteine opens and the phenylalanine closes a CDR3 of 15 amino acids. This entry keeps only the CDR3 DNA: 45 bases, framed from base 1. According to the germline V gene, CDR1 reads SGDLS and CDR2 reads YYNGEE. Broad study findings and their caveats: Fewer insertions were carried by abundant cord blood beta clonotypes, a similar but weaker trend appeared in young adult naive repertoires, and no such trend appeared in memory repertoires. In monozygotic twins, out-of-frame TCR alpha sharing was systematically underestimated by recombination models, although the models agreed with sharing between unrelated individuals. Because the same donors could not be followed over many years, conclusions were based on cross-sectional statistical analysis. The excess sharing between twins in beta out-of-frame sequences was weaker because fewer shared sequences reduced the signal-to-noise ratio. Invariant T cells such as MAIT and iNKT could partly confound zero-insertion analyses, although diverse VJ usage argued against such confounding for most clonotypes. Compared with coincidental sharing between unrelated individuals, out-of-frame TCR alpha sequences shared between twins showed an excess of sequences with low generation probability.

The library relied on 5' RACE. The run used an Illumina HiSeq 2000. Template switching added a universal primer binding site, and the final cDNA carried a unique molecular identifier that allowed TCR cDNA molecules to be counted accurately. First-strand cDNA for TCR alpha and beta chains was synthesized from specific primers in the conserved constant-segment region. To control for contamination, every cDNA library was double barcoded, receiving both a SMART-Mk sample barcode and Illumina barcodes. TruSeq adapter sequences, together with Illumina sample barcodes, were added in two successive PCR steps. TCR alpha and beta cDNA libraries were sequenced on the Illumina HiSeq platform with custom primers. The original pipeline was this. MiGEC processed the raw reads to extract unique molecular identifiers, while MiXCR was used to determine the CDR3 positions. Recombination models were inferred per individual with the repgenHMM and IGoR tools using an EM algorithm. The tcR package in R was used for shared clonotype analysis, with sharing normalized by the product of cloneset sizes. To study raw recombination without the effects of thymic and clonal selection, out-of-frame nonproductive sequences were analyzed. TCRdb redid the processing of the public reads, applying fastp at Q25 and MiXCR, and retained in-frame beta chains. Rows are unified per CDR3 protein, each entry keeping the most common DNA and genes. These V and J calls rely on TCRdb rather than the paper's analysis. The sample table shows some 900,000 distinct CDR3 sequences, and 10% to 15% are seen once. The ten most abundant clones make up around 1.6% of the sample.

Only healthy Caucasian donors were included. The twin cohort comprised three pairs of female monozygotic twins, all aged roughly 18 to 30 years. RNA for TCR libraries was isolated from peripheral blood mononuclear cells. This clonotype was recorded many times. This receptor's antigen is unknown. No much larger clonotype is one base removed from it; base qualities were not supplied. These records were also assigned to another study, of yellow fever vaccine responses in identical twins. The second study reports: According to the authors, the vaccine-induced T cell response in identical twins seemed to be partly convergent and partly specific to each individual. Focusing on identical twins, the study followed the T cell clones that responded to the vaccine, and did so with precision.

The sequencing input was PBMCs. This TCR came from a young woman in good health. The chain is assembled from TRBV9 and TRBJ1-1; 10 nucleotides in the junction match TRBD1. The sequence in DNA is TGTGCCAGCAGCGTAGAGGGACAGGGGCACACTGAAGCTTTCTTT. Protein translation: CASSVEGQGHTEAFF.